One and the same sample provided the 26 T cell receptor beta chains below, sequenced in a study of blood T cell repertoires in COVID-19. This table comes from immunoSEQ multiplex PCR, and its TCRdb copy is limited to in-frame clones, with some not included. The sample contains tens of thousands of clones, roughly 87% of which appear only once. The specimen sequenced was peripheral blood. These TCRs come from a man aged 40-49 years with COVID-19, enrolled during active disease.

V is TRBV4-2 and J is TRBJ2-1; 11 bases are a match to TRBD2. There are 19 residues in the CDR3. CDR1 is LGHNA and CDR2 is YNFKEQ in the germline V gene. With V trimmed by 2 bases and J by 4 bases, 13 bases remained unmatched. CDR3 sequence: CASSQLWGPGTSGYNEQFF. CDR3 nucleotides: TGTGCCAGCAGCCAACTTTGGGGACCCGGGACTAGCGGATACAATGAGCAGTTCTTC.

This chain links TRBV11-2 with TRBJ1-1, with D tentatively TRBD1 (6 bases). Germline V gene data show CDR1 as SGHAT and CDR2 as FQNNGV. Trimming shortened V by 5 bases and J by 1 base, and 11 bases separated the two germline ends. CDR3 length: 14 amino acids. CDR3 DNA sequence: TGTGCCAGCAGCGCCCCACAGGGGAACACTGAAGCTTTCTTT. This sequence encodes CASSAPQGNTEAFF.

The genes are TRBV18 and TRBJ2-7; TRBD1 might be the D (5 bases). Germline V gives CDR1 KGHSH, CDR2 LQKENI. V was shortened by 6 bases and J by 2 bases, with 8 bases between the two germline ends. The CDR3 contains 12 residues. CDR3 DNA: TGTGCCAGCTCCGACAGAACCTACGAGCAGTACTTC. This gives the protein CASSDRTYEQYF.

The rearrangement uses TRBV19 and TRBJ2-5; TRBD2 aligns across 7 bases. CDR1 and CDR2 (germline): LNHDA, SQIVND (reference sequence). Trimming removed 6 bases from V and 5 bases from J; junction bases left unmatched: 6. This CDR3 has 13 residues. CDR3 sequence reads: CASRPLGGETQYF. The CDR3 DNA sequence: TGTGCCAGTAGACCTCTCGGGGGGGAGACCCAGTACTTC.

The V gene is TRBV5-6, the J gene TRBJ2-7; no clear D. The CDR3 runs to 11 residues. The V end was cut by 2 bases, the J end by 7 bases, with 7 bases between. Germline CDR1 SGHDT, CDR2 YYEEEE. CDR3 in amino acids: CASSFRLEQYF. The CDR3 DNA reads TGTGCCAGCAGCTTCAGACTTGAGCAGTACTTC.

The rearrangement joins TRBV11-3 to TRBJ2-3, with 10 bases matching TRBD2. The CDR3 extends over 16 amino acids. Germline lookup yields CDR1 SGHNT and CDR2 YENEEA. V gave up 5 bases and J gave up 1 base; unmatched junction bases: 6. CDR3 sequence (DNA): TGTGCCAGCAGCCCTATCCTAGCGGGGGGCACAGATACGCAGTATTTT. This sequence encodes CASSPILAGGTDTQYF.

A remark on this clone: At one of its ends the junction is not consistent with the germline gene, which may arise from a read error. J is TRBJ2-3 and V is TRBV5-6; the match to TRBD2 covers 8 bases. This CDR3 has 16 residues. Germline CDR1 and CDR2: SGHDT and YYEEEE. The CDR3 sequence: CASSLVGGGSIDTQYF. For the CDR3, the DNA is TGTGCCAGCAGCTTGGTAGGCGGGGGGAGCATAGATACGCAGTATTTT.

This clone was recorded only once. The V gene is TRBV7-9, the J gene TRBJ2-5, with 9 positions matching TRBD2. The CDR3 runs 19 residues. Germline V gene data show CDR1 as SEHNR and CDR2 as FQNEAQ (reference sequence). After removal of 1 base from V and 5 bases from J, the junction contained 17 bases not matched to a gene. CDR3 nucleotides: TGTGCCAGCAGCTTAGGGGATGCAAGGACTAGCGTAGCGAAGGAGACCCAGTACTTC. This encodes CASSLGDARTSVAKETQYF.

The J gene is TRBJ2-5, the V gene TRBV6-2 or TRBV6-3, with 7 positions matching TRBD2. The V segment lost 2 bases and the J segment 1 base; nucleotides outside the gene matches: 10. Germline V gene lookup returns CDR1 MNHEY and CDR2 SVGEGT. CDR3 length: 17 residues. As DNA, the CDR3 is TGTGCCAGCAGTTACGGGGCGGCGGGGGAGTTCCAAGAGACCCAGTACTTC. Translated: CASSYGAAGEFQETQYF.

This chain uses TRBV13 with TRBJ2-2, with TRBD2 identical over 11 bases. Germline lookup yields CDR1 PRHDT and CDR2 FYEKMQ (reference sequence). The CDR3 is made up of 16 amino acids. The trim removed 3 bases at V and 4 bases at J, leaving 4 bases unmatched. The CDR3 region is CASSFSTSGGTGELFF. In nucleotides, the CDR3 is TGTGCCAGCAGCTTTAGCACTAGCGGGGGCACCGGGGAGCTGTTTTTT.

J is TRBJ1-2 and V is TRBV3-1 (or the pseudogene TRBV3-2), with 10 bases identical to TRBD1. The trim removed 4 bases at V and 7 bases at J, leaving 9 bases unmatched. Germline CDR1 and CDR2: LGHDT and YNNKEL (reference sequence). The CDR3 consists of 15 residues. CDR3 loop: CASSRDRGMGGGYTF. As DNA, the CDR3 is TGTGCCAGCAGCCGGGACAGGGGAATGGGAGGTGGCTACACCTTC.

The V and J genes are TRBV6-1 and TRBJ2-5, with TRBD2 matching 9 bases. This CDR3 region has 16 residues. V shed 2 bases and J 4 bases; nucleotides not matched to a gene: 8. In germline, CDR1 is MNHNS, CDR2 SASEGT. For the CDR3, the DNA is TGTGCCAGCAGTGAAATGAGACTAGCGGCCGGAGAGACCCAGTACTTC. It yields the protein CASSEMRLAAGETQYF.

This clone appeared a few times. The V call is TRBV7-8, the J call TRBJ1-1; D is perhaps TRBD1 (5 bases). CDR1 and CDR2 (germline): SGHVS, FQNEAQ. With 1 base removed from V and 5 bases from J, the gap between germline ends came to 17 bases. The CDR3 loop spans 16 amino acids. The CDR3 loop reads CASSLEFWGVDTEAFF. CDR3 nucleotide sequence: TGTGCCAGCAGCTTAGAATTTTGGGGGGTTGATACTGAAGCTTTCTTT.

The chain combines TRBV4-1 with TRBJ2-2; 7 bases align to TRBD2. There are 18 residues in the CDR3. V shed 1 base, J shed 4 bases, and the junction held 12 bases outside the gene matches. Germline loops: CDR1 MGHRA, CDR2 YSYEKL. Written as DNA, the CDR3 is TGCGCCAGCAGCCAAGCCCCCCGGGGCGGGGGAACCACCGGGGAGCTGTTTTTT. Translating it yields CASSQAPRGGGTTGELFF.

V and J are TRBV3-1 (or the pseudogene TRBV3-2) and TRBJ2-7; 10 nucleotides agree with TRBD2. Germline CDR1 LGHDT, CDR2 YNNKEL (reference sequence). Trimming at V came to 0 bases and at J to 6 bases, leaving 8 bases not matched to a gene. CDR3 length: 16 residues. The CDR3 reads CASSQDSEIAGGEQYF. CDR3 DNA sequence: TGTGCCAGCAGCCAAGATAGCGAGATAGCGGGGGGCGAGCAGTACTTC.

In this sample, this clone turned up once. This rearrangement joins TRBV24-1 to TRBJ2-5; 7 bases match TRBD2. The CDR3 runs 13 residues. Germline CDR1 and CDR2: KGHDR and SFDVKD. V shed 5 bases, J shed 3 bases, and the junction held 2 bases outside the gene matches. The CDR3 loop reads CATSAGGEETQYF. The CDR3 DNA follows: TGTGCCACCAGTGCGGGAGGAGAAGAGACCCAGTACTTC.

The chain combines TRBV5-1 with TRBJ2-2; 8 nucleotides agree with TRBD1. The germline CDR1 and CDR2 sequences are SGHRS and YFSETQ. V gave up 4 bases and J gave up 3 bases; unmatched junction bases: 8. The CDR3 loop spans 16 amino acids. Written as DNA, the CDR3 is TGCGCCAGCAGCCCAGGGGGCGGTGGTGACACCGGGGAGCTGTTTTTT. It specifies CASSPGGGGDTGELFF.

The sample holds a few counts of this clone. The V call is TRBV7-9, the J call TRBJ2-7; no clear D. The germline gives CDR1 SEHNR, CDR2 FQNEAQ (reference sequence). The CDR3 is made up of 12 amino acids. V was shortened by 1 base and J by 6 bases, with 7 bases between the two germline ends. This CDR3 is CASSLGPGEQYF. In nucleotides, the CDR3 is TGTGCCAGCAGCTTAGGGCCAGGCGAGCAGTACTTC.

The J gene is TRBJ1-1, the V gene TRBV5-1; weak D call: TRBD1 (6 bases). The V gene lost 2 bases and the J gene lost 1 base, with 9 bases spanning the gap. Germline lookup yields CDR1 SGHRS and CDR2 YFSETQ. The CDR3 totals 14 residues. The CDR3: CASSFTQGNTEAFF. The CDR3 DNA sequence: TGCGCCAGCAGCTTCACACAGGGGAACACTGAAGCTTTCTTT.

V gene TRBV3-1 (or the pseudogene TRBV3-2) combines with J gene TRBJ1-6, with no clear D. Germline V gives CDR1 LGHDT, CDR2 YNNKEL (reference sequence). The CDR3 spans 15 residues. The ends were cut back, 1 base at V and 4 bases at J, with 8 bases in the middle. CDR3 sequence (DNA): TGTGCCAGCAGCCAAGTGACGGGTTATAATTCACCCCTCCACTTT. Translating gives CASSQVTGYNSPLHF.

The chain links TRBV5-1 to TRBJ1-3, with 10 bases matching TRBD1. Germline V lookup: CDR1 SGHRS, CDR2 YFSETQ. The CDR3 extends over 17 amino acids. With V trimmed by 0 bases and J by 0 bases, 3 bases remained unmatched. In nucleotides, the CDR3 is TGCGCCAGCAGCTTGGCCGGGACAGGGGACTCTGGAAACACCATATATTTT. Translating gives CASSLAGTGDSGNTIYF.

The V gene is TRBV9, the J gene TRBJ2-7; 7 nucleotides match TRBD2. CDR1 and CDR2 (germline): SGDLS, YYNGEE. The trim removed 0 bases at V and 3 bases at J, leaving 6 bases unmatched. The CDR3 runs 15 residues. CDR3 in amino acids: CASSVDSGRNYEQYF. The CDR3, as DNA: TGTGCCAGCAGCGTAGATTCCGGGAGGAACTACGAGCAGTACTTC.

This sequence joins TRBV2 and TRBJ1-1, with 7 bases lining up with TRBD1. J was trimmed by 3 bases and V by 0 bases; bases with no gene match: 4. This CDR3 has 15 amino acids. The germline CDR1 and CDR2 sequences are SNHLY and FYNNEI. The CDR3 is CASSEAQQGYTEAFF. CDR3 nucleotide sequence: TGTGCCAGCAGTGAAGCACAACAGGGGTACACTGAAGCTTTCTTT.

This clone was counted only a few times. This sequence joins TRBV5-1 and TRBJ2-7, with 7 nucleotides matching TRBD2. This CDR3 region has 14 residues. The V gene end was trimmed by 2 bases and the J gene end by 6 bases; junction bases not matched to a gene: 8. Germline V gives CDR1 SGHRS, CDR2 YFSETQ. CDR3 bases: TGCGCCAGCAGCTTAGGCGGGAGATCTGGCGAGCAGTACTTC. It translates to CASSLGGRSGEQYF. Full variable domain (remainder filled in from reference TRBV5-1 and TRBJ2-7): KAGVTQTPRYLIKTRGQQVTLSCSPISGHRSVSWYQQTPGQGLQFLFEYFSETQRNKGNFPGRFSGRQFSNSRSEMNVSTLELGDSALYLCASSLGGRSGEQYFGPGTRLTVT.

V usage is TRBV19 and J usage is TRBJ1-5; 8 nucleotides align to TRBD1. Germline lookup yields CDR1 LNHDA and CDR2 SQIVND (reference sequence). CDR3 length: 15 residues. V lost 5 bases to trimming and J lost 0 bases; unmatched junction nucleotides: 3. CDR3 amino acids: CASSVGQGSNQPQHF. CDR3 nucleotide sequence: TGTGCCAGTAGTGTCGGACAGGGTAGCAATCAGCCCCAGCATTTT.

The CDR3 bases are TGTGCCAGCAGCCAAGATTCAACTGGAAACACCATATATTTT. It specifies CASSQDSTGNTIYF. The genes are TRBV14 and TRBJ1-3; D gene uncertain. The CDR3 has 14 amino acids. Germline CDR1 SGHDN, CDR2 FVKESK. The germline V and J ends were trimmed by 0 bases and 2 bases, with 5 bases remaining between them.